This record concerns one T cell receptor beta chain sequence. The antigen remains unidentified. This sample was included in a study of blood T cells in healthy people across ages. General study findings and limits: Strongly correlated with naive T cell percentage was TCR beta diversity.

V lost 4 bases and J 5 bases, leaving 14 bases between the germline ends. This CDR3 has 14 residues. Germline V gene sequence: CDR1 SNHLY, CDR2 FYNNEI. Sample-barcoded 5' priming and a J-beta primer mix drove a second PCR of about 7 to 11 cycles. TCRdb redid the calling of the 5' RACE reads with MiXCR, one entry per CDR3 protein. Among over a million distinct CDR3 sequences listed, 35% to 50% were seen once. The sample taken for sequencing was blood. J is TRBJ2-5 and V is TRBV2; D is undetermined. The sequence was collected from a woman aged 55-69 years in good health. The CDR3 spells CASSGHSVGETQYF. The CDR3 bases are TGTGCCAGCAGTGGTCACAGTGTGGGGGAGACCCAGTACTTC.